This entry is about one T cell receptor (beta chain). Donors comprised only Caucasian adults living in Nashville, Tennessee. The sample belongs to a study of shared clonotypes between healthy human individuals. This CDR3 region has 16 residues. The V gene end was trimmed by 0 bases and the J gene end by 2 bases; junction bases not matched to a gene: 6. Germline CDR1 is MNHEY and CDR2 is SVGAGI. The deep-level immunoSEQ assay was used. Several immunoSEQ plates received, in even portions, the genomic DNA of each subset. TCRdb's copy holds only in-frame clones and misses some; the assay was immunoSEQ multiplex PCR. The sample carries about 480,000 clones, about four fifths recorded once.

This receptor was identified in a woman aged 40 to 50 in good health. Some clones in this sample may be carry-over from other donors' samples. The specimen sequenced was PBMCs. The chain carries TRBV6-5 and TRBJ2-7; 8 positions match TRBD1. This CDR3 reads CASSYSIQGVPYEQYF. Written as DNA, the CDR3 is TGTGCCAGCAGTTACTCGATACAGGGGGTTCCCTACGAGCAGTACTTC.